The next 2 T cell receptor beta chains were all read from a single sample in a study of T cells in Graves' hyperthyroidism and ophthalmopathy. Amplification of TCR beta CDR3 regions used RNA as the template. HTBI primers were used for first-round RT-PCR of the TCR CDR3. TCRdb re-analysed the multiplex PCR reads in MiXCR, keeping a single row per CDR3 protein. The sample lists about 560,000 distinct CDR3 sequences; 16% were seen once. Sequencing was carried out using blood. The origin of the receptors is a young woman with Graves' hyperthyroidism.

This clonotype was seen many times. The chain recombines TRBV20-1 with TRBJ2-3; 14 nucleotides line up with TRBD2. J lost 8 bases, V lost 3 bases, and 10 bases had no gene match. The germline V gene has CDR1 DFQATT and CDR2 SNEGSKA (reference sequence). This CDR3 has 16 amino acids. The CDR3 loop is CSASRLAGGPRSTQYF. CDR3 coding DNA: TGCAGTGCTAGCCGACTAGCGGGAGGGCCTAGGTCTACGCAGTATTTT.

This clonotype has just a few counts. The V call is TRBV20-1, the J call TRBJ2-1; TRBD2 matches 9 bases. V lost 0 bases, J lost 8 bases, and 8 bases stayed unmatched. Germline V gives CDR1 DFQATT, CDR2 SNEGSKA (reference sequence). The CDR3 has 15 amino acids. For the CDR3, the DNA is TGCAGTGCTAGAGATTACGCGGGAGGGCCCTATGAGCAGTTCTTC. Residues: CSARDYAGGPYEQFF.